This T cell receptor (beta chain) originates from a study of cytomegalovirus exposure and HLA in healthy donors. Germline V gives CDR1 MNHNY, CDR2 SVGAGI (reference sequence). V shed 6 bases and J 4 bases; nucleotides not matched to a gene: 9. The CDR3 sequence is 16 residues long. Findings and limits, study-wide: The study recorded 160 or so TCR beta chains that were cytomegalovirus-associated. Later analysis found that TCR beta chains associated with HLA were more clonally expanded than other, equally common chains.

Concerning this clone itself: Its specificity is not known.

Both 60 Vbeta primers and 13 Jbeta primers went into the PCR. Measured with immunoSEQ multiplex PCR; TCRdb has only the in-frame clones, and not every one. The sample has around 150,000 clones, 60% to 85% seen once; the top ten hold approximately 3.1%. Sequenced sample: PBMCs. The clonotype comes from a woman between 40 and 50 years old in good health and CMV-seronegative. This sequence joins TRBV6-6 and TRBJ2-2, with 9 nucleotides matching TRBD2. CDR3 residues: CASSPRAGGITGELFF. The CDR3 DNA sequence: TGTGCCAGCAGCCCCAGGGCGGGGGGGATCACCGGGGAGCTGTTTTTT.